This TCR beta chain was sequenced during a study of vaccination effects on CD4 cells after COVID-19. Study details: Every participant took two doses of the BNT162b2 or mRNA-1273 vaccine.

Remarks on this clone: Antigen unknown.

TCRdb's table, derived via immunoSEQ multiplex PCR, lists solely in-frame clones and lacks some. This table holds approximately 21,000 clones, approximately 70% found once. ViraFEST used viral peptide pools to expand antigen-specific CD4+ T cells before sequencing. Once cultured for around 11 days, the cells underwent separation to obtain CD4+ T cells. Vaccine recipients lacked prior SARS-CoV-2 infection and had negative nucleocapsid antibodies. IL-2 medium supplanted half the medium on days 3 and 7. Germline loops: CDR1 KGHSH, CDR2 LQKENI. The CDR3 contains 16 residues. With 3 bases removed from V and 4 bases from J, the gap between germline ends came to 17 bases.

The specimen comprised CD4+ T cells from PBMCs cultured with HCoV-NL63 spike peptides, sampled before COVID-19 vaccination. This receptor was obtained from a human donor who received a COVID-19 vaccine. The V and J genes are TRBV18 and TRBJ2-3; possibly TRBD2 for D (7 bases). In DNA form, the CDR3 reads TGTGCCAGCTCACCTGTCGGGGGGCCGGCCCCAGATACGCAGTATTTT. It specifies CASSPVGGPAPDTQYF.